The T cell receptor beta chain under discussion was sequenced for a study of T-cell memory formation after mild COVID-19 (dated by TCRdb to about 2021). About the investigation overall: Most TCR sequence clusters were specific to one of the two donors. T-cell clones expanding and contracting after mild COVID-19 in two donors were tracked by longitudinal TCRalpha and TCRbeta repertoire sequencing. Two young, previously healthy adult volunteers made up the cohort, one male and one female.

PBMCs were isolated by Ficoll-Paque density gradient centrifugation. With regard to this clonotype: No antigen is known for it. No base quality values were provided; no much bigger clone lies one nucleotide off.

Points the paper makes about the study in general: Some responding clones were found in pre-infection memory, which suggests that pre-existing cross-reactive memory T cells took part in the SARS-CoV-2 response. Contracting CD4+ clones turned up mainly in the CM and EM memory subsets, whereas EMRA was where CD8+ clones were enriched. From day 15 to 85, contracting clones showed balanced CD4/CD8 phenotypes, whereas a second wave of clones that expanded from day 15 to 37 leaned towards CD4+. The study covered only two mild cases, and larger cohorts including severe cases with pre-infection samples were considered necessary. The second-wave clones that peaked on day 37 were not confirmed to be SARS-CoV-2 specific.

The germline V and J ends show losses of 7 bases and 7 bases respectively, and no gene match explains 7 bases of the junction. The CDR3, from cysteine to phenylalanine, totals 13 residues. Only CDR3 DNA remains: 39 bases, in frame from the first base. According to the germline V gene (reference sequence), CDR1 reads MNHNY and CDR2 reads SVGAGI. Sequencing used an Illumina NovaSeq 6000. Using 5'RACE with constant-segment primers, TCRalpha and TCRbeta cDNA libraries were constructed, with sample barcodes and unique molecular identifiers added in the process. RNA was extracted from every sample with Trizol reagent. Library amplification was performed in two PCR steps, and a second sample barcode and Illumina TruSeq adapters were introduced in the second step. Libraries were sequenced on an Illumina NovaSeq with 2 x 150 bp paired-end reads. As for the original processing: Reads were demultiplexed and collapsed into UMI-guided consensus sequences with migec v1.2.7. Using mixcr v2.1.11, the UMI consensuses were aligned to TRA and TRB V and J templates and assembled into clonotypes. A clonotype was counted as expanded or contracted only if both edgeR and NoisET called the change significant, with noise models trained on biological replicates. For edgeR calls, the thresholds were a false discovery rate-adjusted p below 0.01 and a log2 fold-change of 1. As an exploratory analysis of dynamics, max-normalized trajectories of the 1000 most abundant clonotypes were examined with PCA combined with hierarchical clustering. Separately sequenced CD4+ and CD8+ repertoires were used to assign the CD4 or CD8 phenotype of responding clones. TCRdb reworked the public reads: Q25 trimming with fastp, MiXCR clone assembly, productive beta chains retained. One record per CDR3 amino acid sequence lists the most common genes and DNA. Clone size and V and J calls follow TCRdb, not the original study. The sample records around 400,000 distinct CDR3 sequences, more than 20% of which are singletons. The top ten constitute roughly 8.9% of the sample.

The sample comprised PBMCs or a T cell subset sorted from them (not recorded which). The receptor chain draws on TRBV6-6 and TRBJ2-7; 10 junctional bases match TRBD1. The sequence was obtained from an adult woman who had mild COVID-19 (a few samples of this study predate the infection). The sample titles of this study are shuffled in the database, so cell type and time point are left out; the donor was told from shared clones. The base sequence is TGTGCCAGCACCGGGGACAGGGGACGGGAGCAGTACTTC. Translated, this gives CASTGDRGREQYF.